The 8 T cell receptor beta chains reported below all come from one sample, sequenced in a study of T cell repertoires in cytomegalovirus infection. A single record per CDR3 protein comes from TCRdb applying MiXCR to the reads. The repertoire holds some 600,000 distinct CDR3 sequences, 24% seen once, with 7.5% to 9% in the top ten. Material: CD8+ T cells from PBMCs. The origin of the receptors is a human donor in good health (CMV status not recorded). Some clones in this sample may be carry-over from other donors' samples.

The V gene is TRBV6-2 or TRBV6-3, the J gene TRBJ1-1; D not certain. V lost 5 bases and J 6 bases, leaving 10 bases between the germline ends. The germline CDR1 and CDR2 sequences are MNHEY and SVGEGT. The CDR3 runs 12 residues. The chain's CDR3 is CASSTGYSEAFF. CDR3 sequence (DNA): TGTGCCAGCAGTACCGGGTATTCTGAAGCTTTCTTT.

The chain uses TRBV2 and TRBJ2-1, with 9 bases fitting TRBD1. J was trimmed by 3 bases and V by 6 bases; bases with no gene match: 6. The CDR3 is made up of 15 amino acids. The germline gives CDR1 SNHLY, CDR2 FYNNEI. Here the CDR3 reads CASSDRGSGYNEQFF. CDR3 nucleotide sequence: TGTGCCAGCAGCGACAGGGGGTCTGGCTACAATGAGCAGTTCTTC.

This chain connects TRBV25-1 to TRBJ2-2, with no clear D. CDR3 size: 12 residues. The germline V gene encodes CDR1 MGHDK and CDR2 SYGVNS. The V end was cut by 4 bases, the J end by 6 bases, with 6 bases between. The CDR3 DNA follows: TGTGCCAGCAGTGCTACGGCCGGGGAGCTGTTTTTT. This translates into CASSATAGELFF.

The chain links TRBV6-2 or TRBV6-3 to TRBJ1-3; a weak D match, TRBD1 (6 bases). V lost 5 bases and J 3 bases, leaving 17 bases between the germline ends. CDR1 and CDR2 from the germline V gene are MNHEY and SVGEGT. CDR3 length: 16 residues. DNA for the CDR3: TGTGCCAGCAGTATGGACAGCGGTAGCTTTGGAAACACCATATATTTT. Protein product: CASSMDSGSFGNTIYF.

The chain employs TRBV29-1 and TRBJ2-7; D may match TRBD1 or TRBD2 (5 bases each). Trimming cost V 4 bases and J 1 base, with 8 bases left between them. This CDR3 is 12 amino acids long. The germline V gene encodes CDR1 SQVTM and CDR2 ANQGSEA. As DNA, the CDR3 is TGCAGCGTTGGAGGGGAGTCCTACGAGCAGTACTTC. This encodes CSVGGESYEQYF.

The J gene is TRBJ2-7, the V gene TRBV6-2 or TRBV6-3; 9 bases fit TRBD1. The V gene end was trimmed by 0 bases and the J gene end by 4 bases; junction bases not matched to a gene: 7. CDR3 length equals 16 residues. CDR1 is MNHEY and CDR2 is SVGEGT in the germline V gene. The CDR3 spells CASSYSTGGFGYEQYV. The CDR3 DNA is TGTGCCAGCAGTTACTCGACAGGGGGATTCGGATACGAGCAGTACGTC.

The chain combines TRBV25-1 with TRBJ2-1; D is unresolved. The CDR3 has 13 residues. In germline, CDR1 is MGHDK, CDR2 SYGVNS. Between the trimmed V and J ends, which lost 3 bases and 2 bases, there was a span of 5 bases. The CDR3 here is CASSDTAYNEQFF. The CDR3 DNA is TGTGCCAGCAGTGATACAGCCTACAATGAGCAGTTCTTC.

This clonotype was seen a few times. The rearrangement joins TRBV5-1 to TRBJ2-5; tentatively, D is TRBD2 (5 bases). In germline, CDR1 is SGHRS, CDR2 YFSETQ. Trimming removed 0 bases from V and 5 bases from J, with 17 bases in between. The CDR3 is 16 amino acids. The CDR3 is CASSLGWGANVETQYF. In DNA, the CDR3 is TGCGCCAGCAGCTTGGGCTGGGGAGCTAACGTGGAGACCCAGTACTTC. The full variable domain, rest sourced from reference TRBV5-1 and TRBJ2-5, is KAGVTQTPRYLIKTRGQQVTLSCSPISGHRSVSWYQQTPGQGLQFLFEYFSETQRNKGNFPGRFSGRQFSNSRSEMNVSTLELGDSALYLCASSLGWGANVETQYFGPGTRLLVL.